This TCR beta chain was profiled in a study of CD8+ T cells in alopecia areata. Study context: In an open-label trial, patients got 5 to 10 mg tofacitinib twice daily. Treated patients were scored for severity by percent of scalp affected.

This clone showed up just once. The antigen is not known. Other nucleotide sequences in the sample specify the same CDR3. In each case, RNA was isolated and then reverse transcribed into cDNA as the sequencing template. Only in-frame clones appear in the TCRdb table, and some are missing; sequencing was by immunoSEQ multiplex PCR. The table shows 170,000 or so clones, with approximately 53% occurring only once. General study results and limits: Among patients, TCR sharing was less clear than in mice, a difference possibly due in part to HLA diversity in the patient population. Greater clonality was observed in lesional scalp samples, especially alopecia totalis/universalis, versus normal scalp.

The CDR3 is 13 amino acids. Trimming left V 3 bases short and J 2 bases short, with 8 bases between. Per the germline V gene, CDR1 is SGHAT and CDR2 is FQNNGV. Described treatment: oral pan-JAK inhibitor, 5-10 mg twice daily. The sequenced sample was CD8+ T cells sorted from blood, obtained at week 24, from a patient treated with tofacitinib. The genes are TRBV11-2 and TRBJ2-7, with D perhaps matching TRBD1 (6 bases). The clonotype originates from a human donor with alopecia areata. CDR3 sequence (DNA): TGTGCCAGCAGCTTTGGGACAACCTACGAGCAGTACTTC. Protein product: CASSFGTTYEQYF.